These T cell receptor beta chains were read from a single sample in a study of cytomegalovirus exposure and HLA in healthy donors. Profiled with immunoSEQ multiplex PCR; TCRdb holds only in-frame clones, not every one. Among more than 85,000 clones listed, 55% to 75% were seen once. Sequenced material: PBMCs. The receptors here all came from a woman aged 45-65 years in good health and CMV-seropositive. CDR3s include the opening cysteine and the closing phenylalanine or tryptophan. D genes are given only for firm matches. Clone sizes are given selectively: once, few, many, or a class where the clone is expanded.

clone size,V gene,D gene,J gene,CDR3 protein,CDR3 DNA
few,TRBV10-1,NA,TRBJ1-4,CASSESTGTNEKLFF,TGCGCCAGCAGTGAATCGACAGGAACTAATGAAAAACTGTTTTTT
NA,TRBV14,TRBD1,TRBJ2-5,CASSHGLGTRGRTQYF,TGTGCCAGCAGCCACGGACTCGGGACAAGGGGGCGAACCCAGTACTTC
few,TRBV11-3,NA,TRBJ1-1,CASSAGRSNTEAFF,TGTGCCAGCAGCGCGGGACGGTCGAACACTGAAGCTTTCTTT
NA,TRBV7-8,TRBD1,TRBJ2-3,CASSFLGQGALGGTQYF,TGTGCCAGCTCCTTCTTGGGACAGGGGGCGTTAGGGGGCACGCAGTATTTT
NA,TRBV28,NA,TRBJ1-5,CASRIRGGGNQPQHF,TGTGCCAGCAGGATACGGGGGGGAGGCAATCAGCCCCAGCATTTT
NA,TRBV19,TRBD2,TRBJ2-1,CASSIDRSGRTDNEQFF,TGTGCCAGTAGTATAGACAGGAGCGGGAGGACCGACAATGAGCAGTTCTTC
NA,TRBV27,NA,TRBJ2-1,CASRTWGGQGNEQFF,TGTGCCAGCAGGACCTGGGGGGGGCAAGGCAATGAGCAGTTCTTC
NA,TRBV5-1,NA,TRBJ2-5,CASSLDPPAGVLETQYF,TGCGCCAGCAGCTTGGACCCCCCGGCAGGGGTGTTAGAGACCCAGTACTTC
NA,TRBV5-4,NA,TRBJ1-1,CASRFSQNTEAFF,TGTGCCAGCAGATTTTCCCAGAACACTGAAGCTTTCTTT
NA,TRBV10-3,NA,TRBJ1-5,CAISESHSNQPQHF,TGTGCCATCAGTGAGTCTCATAGCAATCAGCCCCAGCATTTT
NA,TRBV7-6,NA,TRBJ2-7,CASSVGVEQYF,TGTGCCAGCAGCGTCGGGGTCGAGCAGTACTTC
NA,TRBV6-4,TRBD1,TRBJ2-1,CASSRYTGVSDNEQFF,TGTGCCAGCAGTAGGTATACAGGGGTTTCGGACAATGAGCAGTTCTTC
NA,TRBV28,NA,TRBJ1-4,CASSGPSVATNEKLFF,TGTGCCAGCAGTGGGCCCTCCGTTGCAACTAATGAAAAACTGTTTTTT
NA,TRBV12-1,NA,TRBJ1-4,CASSFYSDRERECEEKLFF,TGTGCCAGCAGCTTTTATTCGGACAGGGAAAGGGAGTGTGAAGAAAAACTGTTTTTT
once,TRBV15,NA,TRBJ1-6,CATSRDHRQYNSPLHF,TGTGCCACCAGCAGAGATCACCGACAGTATAATTCACCCCTCCACTTT
NA,TRBV29-1,NA,TRBJ2-7,CSVVGVQGTVNEQYF,TGCAGCGTTGTGGGGGTACAGGGAACAGTCAACGAGCAGTACTTC
NA,TRBV10-1,NA,TRBJ2-3,CATRDGILDTQYF,TGCGCCACTCGGGATGGGATCCTGGATACGCAGTATTTT
NA,TRBV4-2,NA,TRBJ2-3,CASSQRLSSTDTQYF,TGTGCCAGCAGCCAACGACTCTCTAGCACAGATACGCAGTATTTT
NA,TRBV28,NA,TRBJ1-2,CASSLERGRGYTF,TGTGCCAGCAGTTTGGAAAGAGGGCGGGGGTACACCTTC
few,TRBV28,NA,TRBJ1-1,CASSLGTRVYTEAFF,TGTGCCAGCAGTTTAGGGACAAGGGTTTACACTGAAGCTTTCTTT
NA,TRBV7-7,NA,TRBJ2-5,CASSLGGQRVQETQYF,TGTGCTAGCAGCTTGGGGGGACAGAGAGTTCAAGAGACCCAGTACTTC
NA,TRBV5-1,NA,TRBJ1-5,CASSLEGSSNQPQHF,TGCGCCAGCAGCTTGGAGGGGTCAAGCAATCAGCCCCAGCATTTT
NA,TRBV5-6,NA,TRBJ2-7,CASSLTTDYEQYF,TGTGCCAGCAGCTTGACGACAGACTACGAGCAGTACTTC
NA,TRBV19,NA,TRBJ1-5,CASSRRGVGDSNQPQHF,TGTGCCAGTAGTCGGAGGGGAGTCGGTGATAGCAATCAGCCCCAGCATTTT
NA,TRBV10-2,NA,TRBJ1-5,CASTFAGGVDQPQHF,TGCGCCAGCACTTTCGCGGGAGGGGTTGATCAGCCCCAGCATTTT
NA,TRBV5-6,TRBD1,TRBJ2-3,CASSLGRAFHRGSTDTQYF,TGTGCCAGCAGCTTGGGTCGTGCTTTTCACAGGGGAAGCACAGATACGCAGTATTTT
few,TRBV11-2,TRBD2,TRBJ2-7,CASSWASGRRGEQYF,TGTGCCAGCAGCTGGGCTAGCGGGAGAAGGGGCGAGCAGTACTTC